The 13 T cell receptor beta chains reported below all come from one sample, sequenced in a study of blood T cell repertoires in COVID-19. Measured with immunoSEQ multiplex PCR; TCRdb has only the in-frame clones, and not every one. The sample holds 250,000 or so clones, more than 75% seen once. The specimen was PBMCs or T cells enriched from blood (not recorded which). The receptor source for this set is a woman aged 45-59 years who had been exposed to COVID-19.

V is TRBV28 and J is TRBJ1-2, with D possibly matching TRBD1 (6 bases). The CDR3 is 15 amino acids. V lost 3 bases to trimming and J lost 4 bases, with 15 bases between them. CDR1 and CDR2 (germline): MDHEN, SYDVKM. The CDR3 loop reads CASSFGGGAGYGYTF. CDR3 DNA: TGTGCCAGCAGTTTCGGTGGGGGGGCGGGCTATGGCTACACCTTC.

The chain couples TRBV18 to TRBJ1-1; 7 bases map to TRBD1. This CDR3 spans 14 amino acids. V shed 6 bases and J 1 base; nucleotides not matched to a gene: 5. Germline CDR1 and CDR2: KGHSH and LQKENI. This chain's CDR3 is CASSRDSANTEAFF. DNA of the CDR3: TGTGCCAGCTCGCGGGACAGCGCGAACACTGAAGCTTTCTTT.

The genes are TRBV21-1 and TRBJ1-4; the listed D gene, TRBD1, was not tested against the DNA. TRBV21-1 is classified as a pseudogene. The CDR3 is 16 amino acids. CDR3 bases: TGTGCCAGCAGCACTTTGGACAGGGGGCGTCGAGAAAAACTGTTTTTT. It codes for CASSTLDRGRREKLFF.

The V call is TRBV30, the J call TRBJ1-5; D is ambiguous. The CDR3 spans 13 residues. Trimming pared 1 base from V and 8 bases from J, leaving 12 bases between. The germline gives CDR1 GTSNPN, CDR2 SVGIG (reference sequence). CDR3 nucleotides: TGTGCCTGGAGTGAGGCGCTCGGAGAGCCCCAGCATTTT. Translated: CAWSEALGEPQHF.

The V gene is TRBV27, the J gene TRBJ1-2, with 10 positions matching TRBD1. The V gene end was trimmed by 9 bases and the J gene end by 2 bases; junction bases not matched to a gene: 12. The CDR3 spans 16 residues. In germline, CDR1 is MNHEY, CDR2 SMNVEV (reference sequence). The DNA for the CDR3 is TGTGCCAGTAGTCCCCTCAGGGACAGGGGCAACTATGGCTACACCTTC. Amino acid sequence: CASSPLRDRGNYGYTF.

The chain joins TRBV4-1 to TRBJ2-7, with D perhaps matching TRBD2 (6 bases). This CDR3 has 16 residues. Trimming stripped 1 base from V and 0 bases from J, with 13 bases between. Germline V gene data show CDR1 as MGHRA and CDR2 as YSYEKL. The CDR3 reads CASSQGPGLSSYEQYF. In DNA, the CDR3 is TGCGCCAGCAGCCAAGGACCGGGACTTAGCTCCTACGAGCAGTACTTC.

This chain joins TRBV7-9 and TRBJ2-3; 13 bases fit TRBD2. Germline trimming cut 3 bases from V and 0 bases from J; bases unmatched to any gene: 3. Germline V lookup: CDR1 SEHNR, CDR2 FQNEAQ (reference sequence). The CDR3 has 17 amino acids. CDR3 region: CASSFTSGGVSTDTQYF. For the CDR3, the DNA is TGTGCCAGCAGCTTCACTAGCGGGGGGGTTAGCACAGATACGCAGTATTTT.

This clone was detected only a few times. V usage is TRBV3-1 (or the pseudogene TRBV3-2) and J usage is TRBJ1-1; a weak D match, TRBD1 (6 bases). The CDR3 spans 14 residues. Looked up from germline, CDR1 is LGHDT and CDR2 is YNNKEL (reference sequence). Trimming stripped 2 bases from V and 4 bases from J, with 11 bases between. CDR3 region: CASSQTGLGTEAFF. CDR3 nucleotides: TGTGCCAGCAGCCAAACAGGGTTGGGCACTGAAGCTTTCTTT.

CDR3 sequence reads: CASSLSSGNQPQHF. DNA for the CDR3: TGTGCCAGCAGCTTGTCCAGCGGCAATCAGCCCCAGCATTTT. The chain is built from TRBV5-6 and TRBJ1-5, with D unclear. Germline V gene sequence: CDR1 SGHDT, CDR2 YYEEEE. The CDR3 runs to 14 residues. Trimming took off 1 base at V and 2 bases at J, with 7 bases between the two ends.

The gene calls are TRBV12-3 or TRBV12-4 and TRBJ1-6; 7 bases match TRBD1. The CDR3 totals 13 residues. J lost 9 bases, V lost 6 bases, and 5 bases had no gene match. This chain's CDR3 is CASRVTGPSPLHF. For the CDR3, the DNA is TGTGCCAGCAGGGTGACAGGGCCTTCACCCCTCCACTTT.

This rearrangement joins TRBV29-1 to TRBJ1-3, with 8 nucleotides matching TRBD1. Germline values: CDR1 SQVTM, CDR2 ANQGSEA. The CDR3 runs to 17 residues. The J segment lost 5 bases and the V segment lost 1 base, leaving 13 bases of the junction unmatched. The DNA for the CDR3 is TGCAGCGTTGAAGGGGGGGTCCAAGGACAGGGTAGAAACACCATATATTTT. This translates into CSVEGGVQGQGRNTIYF.

V is TRBV5-1 and J is TRBJ2-3; D is ambiguous. In germline, CDR1 is SGHRS, CDR2 YFSETQ. The CDR3 totals 13 residues. V was clipped by 4 bases and J by 0 bases, with 6 bases between them. CDR3 amino acids: CASSHRSTDTQYF. The CDR3, as DNA: TGCGCCAGCAGCCATAGAAGCACAGATACGCAGTATTTT.

J is TRBJ2-1 and V is TRBV5-1; 11 bases fit TRBD1. The CDR3 has 17 residues. In germline, CDR1 is SGHRS, CDR2 YFSETQ. V was pared by 4 bases and J by 0 bases, with 6 bases of the junction left unmatched. The CDR3, as DNA: TGCGCCAGCAGCGGCGGGACAGGGGGAAACTCCTACAATGAGCAGTTCTTC. Translated, it gives CASSGGTGGNSYNEQFF.